This TCR beta chain was recovered during a study of T cell repertoires in cytomegalovirus infection. Each CDR3 protein gets one entry after TCRdb re-called the reads with MiXCR. The sample consists of around 750,000 distinct CDR3 sequences, approximately 32% of them appearing once. To note about this clonotype: Its antigen is currently unknown.

Trimming pared 5 bases from V and 5 bases from J, leaving 8 bases between. The length of the CDR3 is 12 residues. This chain connects TRBV12-3 or TRBV12-4 to TRBJ2-3; D remains unclear. This sample comprised cultured CD8+ T cells from PBMCs, obtained from culture after CMV antigen stimulation. The receptor comes from a human donor in good health (CMV status not recorded). Some clones in this sample may be carry-over from other donors' samples. The CDR3 sequence: CASSVSRDTQYF. The CDR3 DNA follows: TGTGCCAGCAGTGTATCCCGAGATACGCAGTATTTT.